This T cell receptor (beta chain) originates from a study of T cells after yellow fever vaccination. CDR1 is DFQATT and CDR2 is SNEGSKA in the germline V gene (reference sequence). Trimming took 0 bases from V and 3 from J, leaving 16 bases between them. The CDR3 runs 16 residues. A universal primer site and UMIs were added as TCR cDNA was made by 5'RACE template switching. TCRdb independently ran MiXCR on the 5' RACE reads; one entry per CDR3 protein. The data show over 250,000 distinct CDR3 sequences, 4.1% seen once. This clonotype was observed a few times. The sample in question was PBMCs, obtained 5 days after the yellow fever booster vaccination. This sequence originates from a man aged 18 to 35 who received the YFV17D yellow fever vaccine. The chain carries TRBV20-1 and TRBJ2-3; D might be TRBD2 (6 bases). DNA of the CDR3: TGCAGTGCTAGAGATACGCGGGGAACTGAGACAGATACGCAGTATTTT. Translating it yields CSARDTRGTETDTQYF.